These 25 T cell receptor beta chains share one sample of origin, sequenced in a study of identical twins. From the 5' RACE reads, TCRdb called clonotypes with MiXCR, one entry per CDR3 protein. Counted here are a few hundred thousand distinct CDR3 sequences, approximately 8.5% occurring once; the ten biggest clones make up approximately 2.1%. The sample was also linked to a second study, of yellow fever vaccine responses in identical twins.

Source material: memory (CD45RO+) T cells sorted from blood. The receptors come from a woman under 30 in good health.

Only a few counts were recorded for this clonotype. The genes are TRBV4-2 and TRBJ2-1; D is unresolved. Trimming removed 0 bases from V and 0 bases from J, with 12 bases in between. The CDR3 contains 17 residues. The germline V gene has CDR1 LGHNA and CDR2 YNFKEQ. The CDR3 DNA follows: TGTGCCAGCAGCCAAGATCTGGCGCCGAGCTCCTACAATGAGCAGTTCTTC. Translation: CASSQDLAPSSYNEQFF.

This clonotype has a handful of counts. This chain uses TRBV3-1 with TRBJ2-6; D ambiguous. Germline V gene sequence: CDR1 LGHDT, CDR2 YNNKEL (reference sequence). With 4 bases removed from V and 0 bases from J, the gap between germline ends came to 7 bases. The CDR3 sequence is 15 residues long. CDR3 in DNA: TGTGCCAGCAGCCGTGACACCTCTGGGGCCAACGTCCTGACTTTC. The encoded protein is CASSRDTSGANVLTF.

The DNA for the CDR3 is TGTGCCAGCACTTCCACCGGGGGGGGGAACTACGAGCAGTACTTC. Its protein is CASTSTGGGNYEQYF. The rearrangement uses TRBV25-1 and TRBJ2-7, with 8 bases aligning to TRBD2. The junction had 11 bases not matched to a gene; V was cut back by 7 bases and J by 3 bases. This CDR3 spans 15 amino acids. Germline V gives CDR1 MGHDK, CDR2 SYGVNS.

This clonotype came up a few times. This chain uses TRBV3-1 with TRBJ1-6; D not resolved. The CDR3 consists of 14 residues. Germline CDR1 is LGHDT and CDR2 is YNNKEL (reference sequence). V lost 3 bases, J lost 9 bases, and 12 bases lay in between. The CDR3, as DNA: TGTGCCAGCAGCCAGAACGAGGGAGGTTCACCCCTCCACTTT. It codes for CASSQNEGGSPLHF. The full variable domain, its missing parts supplied by reference TRBV3-1 and TRBJ1-6, is DTAVSQTPKYLVTQMGNDKSIKCEQNLGHDTMYWYKQDSKKFLKIMFSYNNKELIINETVPNRFSPKSPDKAHLNLHINSLELGDSAVYFCASSQNEGGSPLHFGNGTRLTVT.

The table lists this clonotype with many counts. The genes are TRBV18 and TRBJ2-7; 11 bases match TRBD2. V lost 5 bases and J lost 2; bases outside the gene matches: 5. This CDR3 has 15 amino acids. In germline, CDR1 is KGHSH, CDR2 LQKENI. The chain's CDR3 is CASSTGLAGTYEQYF. CDR3 nucleotides: TGTGCCAGCTCAACCGGACTAGCGGGCACCTACGAGCAGTACTTC.

This clonotype was observed many times. The chain combines TRBV7-2 with TRBJ2-1; weak D call: TRBD2 (6 bases). Trimming took 5 bases from V and 9 from J, leaving 14 bases between them. The germline V gene has CDR1 SGHTA and CDR2 FQGNSA. The CDR3 is 13 amino acids. CDR3 region: CASSPMGGGEQFF. The CDR3 nucleotides read TGTGCCAGCAGCCCTATGGGAGGAGGTGAGCAGTTCTTC.

The J gene is TRBJ1-2, the V gene TRBV6-1; a weak D match, TRBD1 (6 bases). V lost 6 bases and J lost 5, with 13 bases in between. This CDR3 is 13 amino acids long. Per germline, CDR1 MNHNS and CDR2 SASEGT. For the CDR3, the DNA is TGTGCCAGCAGGATACAGGGAGGATATGGCTACACCTTC. It yields the protein CASRIQGGYGYTF.

The genes are TRBV19 and TRBJ1-6, with D maybe TRBD1 (6 bases). CDR1 is LNHDA and CDR2 is SQIVND in the germline V gene (reference sequence). V was cut by 5 bases and J by 7 bases, with 12 bases left in between. The CDR3 spans 14 residues. CDR3: CASSQTGQNSPLHF. CDR3 nucleotide sequence: TGTGCCAGTAGTCAGACCGGACAGAATTCACCCCTCCACTTT.

The V call is TRBV20-1, the J call TRBJ2-1, with D perhaps matching TRBD1 (5 bases). The CDR3 has 12 residues. In germline, CDR1 is DFQATT, CDR2 SNEGSKA (reference sequence). Trimming took off 8 bases at V and 3 bases at J, with 11 bases between the two ends. As DNA, the CDR3 is TGCAGTCCTTTAGGGGACTACAATGAGCAGTTCTTC. Translating it yields CSPLGDYNEQFF.

The V call is TRBV9, the J call TRBJ1-1; 8 bases are a match to TRBD1. Germline V gene sequence: CDR1 SGDLS, CDR2 YYNGEE. CDR3 length equals 14 residues. After removal of 4 bases from V and 6 bases from J, the junction contained 8 bases not matched to a gene. The CDR3 loop is CASSLSQGDPEAFF. CDR3 bases: TGTGCCAGCAGCCTTTCACAGGGGGACCCTGAAGCTTTCTTT.

This clonotype showed up just a few times. V usage is TRBV21-1 and J usage is TRBJ1-6. TRBV21-1 is flagged as a pseudogene. The CDR3 is 14 residues long. CDR3 loop: CASSRVSYNSPLHF. DNA for the CDR3: TGTGCCAGCAGCAGGGTCTCCTATAATTCACCCCTCCACTTT.

This clonotype appeared many times. The chain is built from TRBV5-1 and TRBJ1-1; TRBD1 matches 8 bases. The junction had 6 bases not matched to a gene; V was cut back by 4 bases and J by 1 base. CDR3 size: 15 residues. Germline V gives CDR1 SGHRS, CDR2 YFSETQ. The CDR3 here is CASSPRTGQNTEAFF. The CDR3 coding sequence is TGCGCCAGCAGCCCAAGGACAGGGCAGAACACTGAAGCTTTCTTT.

This clonotype was picked up a small number of times. The chain combines TRBV2 with TRBJ1-1; possible D gene TRBD1, 5 bases. Trimming took 7 bases from V and 7 from J, leaving 13 bases between them. Germline V gene sequence: CDR1 SNHLY, CDR2 FYNNEI. The CDR3 length is 12 residues. CDR3 protein: CASTTDSYEAFF. Written as DNA, the CDR3 is TGTGCCAGCACCACCGACAGTTATGAAGCTTTCTTT.

This clonotype turned up a few times. The chain combines TRBV20-1 with TRBJ2-3; a weak D match, TRBD2 (7 bases). V was cut by 1 base and J by 4 bases, with 15 bases left in between. This CDR3 is 15 amino acids long. Germline V gene sequence: CDR1 DFQATT, CDR2 SNEGSKA (reference sequence). CDR3 sequence (DNA): TGCAGTGCTAGAGGTTTGGGGGGGGCTGCAGATACGCAGTATTTT. The encoded protein is CSARGLGGAADTQYF.

V gene TRBV20-1 combines with J gene TRBJ2-3; possible D gene TRBD2, 5 bases. Germline-derived CDR1 and CDR2 are DFQATT and SNEGSKA (reference sequence). V was pared by 6 bases and J by 5 bases, with 21 bases between. CDR3 length: 15 amino acids. In nucleotides, the CDR3 is TGCAGTGCCCCACCTTTAGCGTCTTTAGGAGATACGCAGTATTTT. Its translation: CSAPPLASLGDTQYF.

This sequence joins TRBV12-3 or TRBV12-4 and TRBJ1-5, with D perhaps TRBD1 (5 bases). The CDR3 contains 14 residues. V lost 6 bases, J lost 7 bases, and 16 bases lay in between. CDR3 in amino acids: CASSSGEGVQPQHF. CDR3 sequence (DNA): TGTGCCAGCAGCTCGGGGGAGGGAGTCCAGCCCCAGCATTTT.

The sample holds a few counts of this clonotype. This rearrangement joins TRBV19 to TRBJ2-3; D call uncertain. The CDR3 is made up of 13 amino acids. Per germline, CDR1 LNHDA and CDR2 SQIVND (reference sequence). Trimming shortened V by 4 bases and J by 6 bases, and 11 bases separated the two germline ends. CDR3 loop: CASSKMLGDTQYF. The CDR3 nucleotides are TGTGCCAGTAGTAAAATGTTGGGGGATACGCAGTATTTT. The full variable domain, completed using reference TRBV19 and TRBJ2-3, is DGGITQSPKYLFRKEGQNVTLSCEQNLNHDAMYWYRQDPGQGLRLIYYSQIVNDFQKGDIAEGYSVSREKKESFPLTVTSAQKNPTAFYLCASSKMLGDTQYFGPGTRLTVL.

The V call is TRBV20-1, the J call TRBJ2-3, with 8 bases that match TRBD2. Germline CDR1 is DFQATT and CDR2 is SNEGSKA (reference sequence). With V trimmed by 3 bases and J by 2 bases, 16 bases remained unmatched. The CDR3 is 18 amino acids. CDR3 bases: TGCAGTGCTAGCCCCAGCGGGAGTAATCTTGGTCTCACAGATACGCAGTATTTT. The encoded protein is CSASPSGSNLGLTDTQYF.

The V and J genes are TRBV3-1 and TRBJ1-1, with unresolved D. Trimming took off 1 base at V and 5 bases at J, with 5 bases between the two ends. The CDR3 covers 12 residues. Germline V gene lookup returns CDR1 LGHDT and CDR2 YNNKEL (reference sequence). For the CDR3, the DNA is TGTGCCAGCAGCCAAGGGTATACTGAAGCTTTCTTT. Its protein is CASSQGYTEAFF.

CDR3 bases: TGCAGTGCCCGGCAGGGCGGGGGAGACGAGCAGTACTTC. Its translation: CSARQGGGDEQYF. This sequence joins TRBV20-1 and TRBJ2-7; 7 nucleotides match TRBD2. V trimming: 6 bases; J trimming: 5 bases; junction bases outside the gene matches: 10. The CDR3 spans 13 residues. Germline loops: CDR1 DFQATT, CDR2 SNEGSKA (reference sequence).

This clonotype appeared a few times. The V gene is TRBV10-2, the J gene TRBJ2-7, with 11 bases lining up with TRBD2. The CDR3 has 18 amino acids. V shed 5 bases and J 2 bases; nucleotides not matched to a gene: 14. The V gene's germline CDR1 is WSHSY and CDR2 SAAADI. The CDR3 DNA follows: TGCGCCAGCAGTCCGCATCCCCACCTAGCGGGGGGACCCTACGAGCAGTACGTC. It specifies CASSPHPHLAGGPYEQYV.

This clonotype showed up many times. The chain employs TRBV20-1 and TRBJ2-7; perhaps TRBD2 as D (6 bases). The germline gives CDR1 DFQATT, CDR2 SNEGSKA (reference sequence). The CDR3 is 13 residues long. Trimming pared 5 bases from V and 3 bases from J, leaving 14 bases between. The chain's CDR3 is CSALEGGGYEQYV. The CDR3 DNA reads TGCAGTGCTCTTGAGGGAGGAGGCTACGAGCAGTACGTC.

This clonotype was counted only a few times. V and J are TRBV12-3 or TRBV12-4 and TRBJ2-2, with TRBD2 matching 12 bases. With 6 bases clipped from V and 4 bases from J, the junction kept 6 bases outside the gene matches. CDR3 length: 16 residues. The CDR3 nucleotides read TGTGCCAGCAGCAACCGACTAGCGGGGGTCACCGGGGAGCTGTTTTTT. It translates to CASSNRLAGVTGELFF.

The chain couples TRBV6-1 to TRBJ2-7; D may be TRBD1 or TRBD2 (5 bases each). CDR1 is MNHNS, CDR2 SASEGT, per germline. The CDR3 has 14 residues. V was clipped by 9 bases and J by 5 bases, with 20 bases between them. The DNA for the CDR3 is TGTGCCAGTCACCGGGACCCACGGTCCGACGAGCAGTACGTC. Translating it yields CASHRDPRSDEQYV.

This clonotype was detected only a few times. This chain links TRBV18 with TRBJ1-1, with D hard to call. V lost 0 bases and J 4 bases, leaving 12 bases between the germline ends. The germline CDR1 and CDR2 sequences are KGHSH and LQKENI. CDR3 length: 15 residues. The CDR3 loop is CASSPPGKLGTEAFF. The CDR3 DNA sequence: TGTGCCAGCTCACCACCGGGCAAATTAGGCACTGAAGCTTTCTTT.